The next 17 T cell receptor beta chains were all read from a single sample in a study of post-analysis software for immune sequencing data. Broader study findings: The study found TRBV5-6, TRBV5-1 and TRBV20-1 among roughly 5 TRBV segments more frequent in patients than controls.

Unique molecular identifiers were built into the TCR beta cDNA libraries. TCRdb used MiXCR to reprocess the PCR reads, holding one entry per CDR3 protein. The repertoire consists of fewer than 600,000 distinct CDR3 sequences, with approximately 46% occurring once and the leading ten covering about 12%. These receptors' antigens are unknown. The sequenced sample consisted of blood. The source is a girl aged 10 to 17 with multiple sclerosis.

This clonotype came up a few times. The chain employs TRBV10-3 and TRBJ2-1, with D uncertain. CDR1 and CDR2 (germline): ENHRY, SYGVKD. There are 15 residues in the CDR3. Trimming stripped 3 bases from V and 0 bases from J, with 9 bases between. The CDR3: CAISERTVSYNEQFF. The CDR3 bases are TGTGCCATCAGTGAAAGGACGGTCTCCTACAATGAGCAGTTCTTC.

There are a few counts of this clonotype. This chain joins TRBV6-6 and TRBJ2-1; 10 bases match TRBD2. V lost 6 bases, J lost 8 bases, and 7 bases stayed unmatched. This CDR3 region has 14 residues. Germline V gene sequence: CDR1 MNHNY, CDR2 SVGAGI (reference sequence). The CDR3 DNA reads TGTGCCAGCAGCACGGGGACTAGCGCCTATGAGCAGTTCTTC. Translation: CASSTGTSAYEQFF.

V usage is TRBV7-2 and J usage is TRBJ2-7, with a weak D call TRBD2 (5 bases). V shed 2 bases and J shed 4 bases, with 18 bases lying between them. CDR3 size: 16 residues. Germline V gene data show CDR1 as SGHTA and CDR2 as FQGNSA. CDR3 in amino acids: CASSLSGGKPGYEQYF. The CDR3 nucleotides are TGTGCCAGCAGCTTATCGGGTGGCAAGCCGGGGTACGAGCAGTACTTC. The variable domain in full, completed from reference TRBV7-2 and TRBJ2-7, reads GAGVSQSPSNKVTEKGKDVELRCDPISGHTALYWYRQSLGQGLEFLIYFQGNSAPDKSGLPSDRFSAERTGGSVSTLTIQRTQQEDSAVYLCASSLSGGKPGYEQYFGPGTRLTVT.

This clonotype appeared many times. The CDR3 nucleotides are TGCAGCGAATCGACAGGGGGCCGTGAGACCCAGTACTTC. Translation: CSESTGGRETQYF. The chain recombines TRBV29-1 with TRBJ2-5; 10 nucleotides agree with TRBD1. Germline V gives CDR1 SQVTM, CDR2 ANQGSEA. V was pared by 7 bases and J by 5 bases, with 7 bases of the junction left unmatched. The CDR3 is 13 residues long. The full variable domain, in which reference TRBV29-1 and TRBJ2-5 provide the parts outside the CDR3, is SAVISQKPSRDICQRGTSLTIQCQVDSQVTMMFWYRQQPGQSLTLIATANQGSEATYESGFVIDKFPISRPNLTFSTLTVSNMSPEDSSIYLCSESTGGRETQYFGPGTRLLVL.

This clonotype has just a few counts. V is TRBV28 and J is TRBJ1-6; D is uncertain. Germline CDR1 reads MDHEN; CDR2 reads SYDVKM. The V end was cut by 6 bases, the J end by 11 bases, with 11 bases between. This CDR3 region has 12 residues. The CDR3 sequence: CASSPPLTPLHF. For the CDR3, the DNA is TGTGCCAGCAGCCCTCCCCTGACACCCCTCCACTTT.

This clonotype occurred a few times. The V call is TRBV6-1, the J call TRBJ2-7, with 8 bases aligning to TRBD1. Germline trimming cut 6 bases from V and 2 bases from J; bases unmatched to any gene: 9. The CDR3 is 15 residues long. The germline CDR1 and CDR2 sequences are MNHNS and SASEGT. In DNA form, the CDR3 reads TGTGCCAGCAGGCACGGGACAGGCGTTGCCTACGAGCAGTACTTC. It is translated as CASRHGTGVAYEQYF.

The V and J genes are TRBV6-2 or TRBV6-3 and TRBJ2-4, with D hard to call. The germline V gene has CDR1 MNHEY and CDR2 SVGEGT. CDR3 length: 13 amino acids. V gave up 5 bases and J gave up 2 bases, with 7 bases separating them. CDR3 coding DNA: TGTGCCAGCAGTCCAAGTACCAAAAACATTCAGTACTTC. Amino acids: CASSPSTKNIQYF.

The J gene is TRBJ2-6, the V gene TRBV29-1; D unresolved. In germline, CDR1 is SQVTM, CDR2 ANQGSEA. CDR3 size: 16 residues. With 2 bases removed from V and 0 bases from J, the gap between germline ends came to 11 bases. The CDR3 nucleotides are TGCAGCGTTGAAATATCAGGCCGCTCTGGGGCCAACGTCCTGACTTTC. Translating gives CSVEISGRSGANVLTF.

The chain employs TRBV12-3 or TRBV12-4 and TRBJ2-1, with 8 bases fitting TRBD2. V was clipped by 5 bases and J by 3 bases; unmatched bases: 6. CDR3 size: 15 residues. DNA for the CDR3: TGTGCCAGCAGTCGGCGGGAGGCGGACTACAATGAGCAGTTCTTC. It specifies CASSRREADYNEQFF.

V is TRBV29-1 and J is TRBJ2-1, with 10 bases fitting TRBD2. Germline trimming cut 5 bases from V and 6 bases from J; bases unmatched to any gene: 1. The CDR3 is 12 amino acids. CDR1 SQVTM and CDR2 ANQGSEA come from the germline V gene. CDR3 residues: CSVWTSGNEQFF. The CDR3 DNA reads TGCAGCGTTTGGACTAGCGGCAATGAGCAGTTCTTC.

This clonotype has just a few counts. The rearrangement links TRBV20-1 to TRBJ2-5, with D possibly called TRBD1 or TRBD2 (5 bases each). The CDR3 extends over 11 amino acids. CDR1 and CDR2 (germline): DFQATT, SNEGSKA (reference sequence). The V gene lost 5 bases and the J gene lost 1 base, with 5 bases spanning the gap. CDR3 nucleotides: TGCAGTGCTGGGGGCCAAGAGACCCAGTACTTC. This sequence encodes CSAGGQETQYF.

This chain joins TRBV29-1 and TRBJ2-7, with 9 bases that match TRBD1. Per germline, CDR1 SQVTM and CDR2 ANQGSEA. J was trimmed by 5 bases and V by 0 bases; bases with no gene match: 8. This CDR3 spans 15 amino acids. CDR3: CSVEDPDRGIDEQYF. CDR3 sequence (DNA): TGCAGCGTTGAAGACCCCGACAGGGGGATCGACGAGCAGTACTTC.

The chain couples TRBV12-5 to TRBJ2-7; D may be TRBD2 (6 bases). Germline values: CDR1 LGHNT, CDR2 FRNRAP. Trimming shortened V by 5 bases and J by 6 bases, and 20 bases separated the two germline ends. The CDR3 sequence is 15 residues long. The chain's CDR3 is CASGTRWRDGSEQYF. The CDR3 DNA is TGTGCTAGTGGTACCCGATGGCGGGATGGTTCCGAGCAGTACTTC.

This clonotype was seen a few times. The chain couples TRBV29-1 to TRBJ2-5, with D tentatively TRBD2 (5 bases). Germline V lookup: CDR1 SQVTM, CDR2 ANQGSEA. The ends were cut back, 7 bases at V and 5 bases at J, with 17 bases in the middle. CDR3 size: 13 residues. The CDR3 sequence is CSAGRSGGETQYF. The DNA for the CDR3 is TGCAGCGCTGGGCGCAGTGGAGGTGAGACCCAGTACTTC.

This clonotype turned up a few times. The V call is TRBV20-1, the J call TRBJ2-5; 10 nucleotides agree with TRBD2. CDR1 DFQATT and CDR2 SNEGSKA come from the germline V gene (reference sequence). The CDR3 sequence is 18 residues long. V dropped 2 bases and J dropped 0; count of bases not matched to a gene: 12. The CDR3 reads CSARRPDLAGDHQETQYF. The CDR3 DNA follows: TGCAGTGCTAGACGCCCTGATCTAGCGGGAGATCACCAAGAGACCCAGTACTTC.

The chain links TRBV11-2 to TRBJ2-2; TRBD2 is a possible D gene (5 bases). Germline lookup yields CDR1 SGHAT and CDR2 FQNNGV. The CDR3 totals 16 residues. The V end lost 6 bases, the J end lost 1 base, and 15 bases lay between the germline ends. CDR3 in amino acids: CASSLPWGVNTGELFF. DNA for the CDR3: TGTGCCAGCAGTCTCCCTTGGGGAGTGAACACCGGGGAGCTGTTTTTT.

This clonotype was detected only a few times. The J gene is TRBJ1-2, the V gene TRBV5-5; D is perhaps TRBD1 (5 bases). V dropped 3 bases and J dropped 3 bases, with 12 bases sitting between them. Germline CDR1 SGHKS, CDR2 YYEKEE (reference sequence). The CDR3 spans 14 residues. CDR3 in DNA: TGTGCCAGCAGCTGGGGGATTTCGGACTATGGCTACACCTTC. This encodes CASSWGISDYGYTF. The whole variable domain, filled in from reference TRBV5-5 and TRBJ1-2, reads DAGVTQSPTHLIKTRGQQVTLRCSPISGHKSVSWYQQVLGQGPQFIFQYYEKEERGRGNFPDRFSARQFPNYSSELNVNALLLGDSALYLCASSWGISDYGYTFGSGTRLTVV.